One T cell receptor beta chain is described in this entry. Original methodology: Scientists estimated how many nucleated cells there were by amplifying reference gene primers. This table comes from immunoSEQ multiplex PCR, and its TCRdb copy is limited to in-frame clones, with some not included. V, J and clone size are taken as reported in that table, and D and trimming were inferred from the DNA itself. This sample has roughly 150,000 clones, with 85% found just once. The germline V gene has CDR1 MNHEY and CDR2 SVGAGI. The CDR3 is 13 amino acids. Trimming cost V 11 bases and J 1 base; bases outside gene matches: 5. The entry originates in a study of blood T cell repertoires in COVID-19. For the study at large: Specimens from acute and convalescent COVID-19 originated in the United States, Italy and Spain. Sample material is recorded as cDNA or gDNA derived from T cells, B-cell-depleted T cells, or PBMCs.

Specimen: peripheral blood. The chain uses TRBV6-5 and TRBJ1-1; TRBD1 matches at 9 bases. The clonotype was recovered from an elderly woman with COVID-19, enrolled during active disease. CDR3 protein: CAAGQGSNTEAFF. As DNA, the CDR3 is TGTGCCGCTGGACAGGGGTCGAACACTGAAGCTTTCTTT.